This T cell receptor (beta chain) is drawn from a study of shared clonotypes between healthy human individuals. Study results and limitations: Shared across a few donors were roughly 5.3% of the naive CD4 clonotypes.

The data were produced by immunoSEQ multiplex PCR, yet TCRdb's version contains in-frame clones alone and is incomplete. This table holds millions of clones, approximately 94% found once. Points on this clone: Its specificity is not known.

There are 11 residues in the CDR3. V dropped 4 bases and J dropped 10 bases, with 9 bases sitting between them. The germline V gene encodes CDR1 SGHDT and CDR2 YYEEEE. Naive CD8 cells were CD45RO-negative, positively selected for CCR7, excluding terminally differentiated effector memory CD45RA+ cells. The clonotype comes from a man aged 18 to 30 in good health. This chain connects TRBV5-6 to TRBJ2-1; D perhaps matches TRBD2 (5 bases). Sequencing was carried out using naive CD8+ T cells sorted from blood. The CDR3 loop is CASSRTGEQFF. CDR3 bases: TGTGCCAGCAGCCGCACGGGGGAGCAGTTCTTC.